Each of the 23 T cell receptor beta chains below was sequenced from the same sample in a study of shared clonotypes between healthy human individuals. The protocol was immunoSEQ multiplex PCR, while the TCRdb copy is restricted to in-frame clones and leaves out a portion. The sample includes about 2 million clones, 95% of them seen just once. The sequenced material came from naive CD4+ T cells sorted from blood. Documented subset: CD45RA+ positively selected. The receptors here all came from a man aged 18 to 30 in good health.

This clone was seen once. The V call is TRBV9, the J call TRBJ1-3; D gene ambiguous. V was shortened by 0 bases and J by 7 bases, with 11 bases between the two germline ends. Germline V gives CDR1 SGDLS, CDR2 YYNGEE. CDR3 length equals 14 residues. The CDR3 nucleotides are TGTGCCAGCAGCGTAGGGCCGCCGGTCAACACCATATATTTT. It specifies CASSVGPPVNTIYF.

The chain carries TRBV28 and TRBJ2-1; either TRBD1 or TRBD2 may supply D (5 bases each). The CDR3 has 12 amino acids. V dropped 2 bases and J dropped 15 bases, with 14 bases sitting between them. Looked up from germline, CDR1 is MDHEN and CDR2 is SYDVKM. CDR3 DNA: TGTGCCAGCAGTTTAGAGGGGACCGGCCGGTTCTTC. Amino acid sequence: CASSLEGTGRFF. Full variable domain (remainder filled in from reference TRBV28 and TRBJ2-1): DVKVTQSSRYLVKRTGEKVFLECVQDMDHENMFWYRQDPGLGLRLIYFSYDVKMKEKGDIPEGYSVSREKKERFSLILESASTNQTSMYLCASSLEGTGRFFGPGTRLTVL.

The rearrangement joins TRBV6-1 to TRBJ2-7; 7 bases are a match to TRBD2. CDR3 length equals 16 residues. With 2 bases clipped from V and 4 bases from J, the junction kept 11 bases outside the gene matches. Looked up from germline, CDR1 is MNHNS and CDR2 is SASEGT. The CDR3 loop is CASSESILAVRYEQYF. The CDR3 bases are TGTGCCAGCAGTGAATCTATCCTAGCGGTCCGTTACGAGCAGTACTTC.

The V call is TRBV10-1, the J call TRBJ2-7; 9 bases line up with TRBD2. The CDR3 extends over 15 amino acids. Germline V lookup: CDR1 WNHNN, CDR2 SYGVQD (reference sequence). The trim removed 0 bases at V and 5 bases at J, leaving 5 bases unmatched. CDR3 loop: CASSESWTSAHEQYF. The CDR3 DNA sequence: TGCGCCAGCAGTGAGTCGTGGACTAGCGCTCACGAGCAGTACTTC.

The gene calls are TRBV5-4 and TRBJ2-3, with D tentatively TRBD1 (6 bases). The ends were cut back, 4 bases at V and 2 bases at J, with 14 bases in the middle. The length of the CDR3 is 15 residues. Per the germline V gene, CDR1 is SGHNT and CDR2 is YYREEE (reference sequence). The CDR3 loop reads CASSRTGTITDTQYF. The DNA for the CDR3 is TGTGCCAGCAGCAGAACAGGGACGATCACAGATACGCAGTATTTT.

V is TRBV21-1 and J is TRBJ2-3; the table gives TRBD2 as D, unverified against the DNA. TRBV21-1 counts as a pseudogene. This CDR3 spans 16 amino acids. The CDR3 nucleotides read TGTGCCAGCAGCATAGGGAGGGGGTCGTGCACAGATACGCAGTATTTT. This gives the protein CASSIGRGSCTDTQYF.

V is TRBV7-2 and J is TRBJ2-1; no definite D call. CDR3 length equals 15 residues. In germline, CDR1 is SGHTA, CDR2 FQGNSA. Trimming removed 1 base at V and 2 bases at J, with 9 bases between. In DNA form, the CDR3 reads TGTGCCAGCAGCTTAGGTGGCAGTACCTACAATGAGCAGTTCTTC. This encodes CASSLGGSTYNEQFF.

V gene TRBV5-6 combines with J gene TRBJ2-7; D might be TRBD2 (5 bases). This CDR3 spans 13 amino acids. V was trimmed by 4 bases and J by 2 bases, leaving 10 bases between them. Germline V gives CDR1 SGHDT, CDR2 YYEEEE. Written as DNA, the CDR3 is TGTGCCAGCAGCCGGGAAGTCCCCTACGAGCAGTACTTC. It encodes CASSREVPYEQYF.

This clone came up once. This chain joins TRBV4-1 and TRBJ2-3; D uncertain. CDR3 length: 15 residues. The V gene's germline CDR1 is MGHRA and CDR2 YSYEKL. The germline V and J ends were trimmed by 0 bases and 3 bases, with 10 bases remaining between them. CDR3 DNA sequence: TGCGCCAGCAGCCAAGAAGGTCTACGGACAGATACGCAGTATTTT. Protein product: CASSQEGLRTDTQYF.

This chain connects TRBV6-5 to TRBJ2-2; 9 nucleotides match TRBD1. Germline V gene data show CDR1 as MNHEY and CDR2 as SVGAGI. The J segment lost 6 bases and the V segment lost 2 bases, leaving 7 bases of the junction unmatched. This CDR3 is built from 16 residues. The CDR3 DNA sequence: TGTGCCAGCAGTTACGCCGGGACAGGGTCCCCCGGGGAGCTGTTTTTT. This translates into CASSYAGTGSPGELFF.

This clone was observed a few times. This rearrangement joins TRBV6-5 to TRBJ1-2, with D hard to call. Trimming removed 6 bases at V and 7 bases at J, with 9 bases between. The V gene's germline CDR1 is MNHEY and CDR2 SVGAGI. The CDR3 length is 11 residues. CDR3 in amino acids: CASRREGGYTF. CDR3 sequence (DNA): TGTGCCAGCAGGCGGGAGGGTGGCTACACCTTC.

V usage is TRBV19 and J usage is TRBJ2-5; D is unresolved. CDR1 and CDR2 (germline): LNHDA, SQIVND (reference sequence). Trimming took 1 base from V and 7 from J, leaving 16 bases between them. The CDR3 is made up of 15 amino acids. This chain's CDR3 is CASSIARTDPGTQYF. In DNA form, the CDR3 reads TGTGCCAGTAGTATAGCGAGGACCGACCCTGGGACCCAGTACTTC.

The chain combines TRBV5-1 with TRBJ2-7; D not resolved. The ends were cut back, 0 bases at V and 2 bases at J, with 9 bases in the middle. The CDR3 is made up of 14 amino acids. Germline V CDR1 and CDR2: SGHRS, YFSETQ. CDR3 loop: CASSLDNPPYEQYF. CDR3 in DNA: TGCGCCAGCAGCTTGGATAATCCCCCCTACGAGCAGTACTTC.

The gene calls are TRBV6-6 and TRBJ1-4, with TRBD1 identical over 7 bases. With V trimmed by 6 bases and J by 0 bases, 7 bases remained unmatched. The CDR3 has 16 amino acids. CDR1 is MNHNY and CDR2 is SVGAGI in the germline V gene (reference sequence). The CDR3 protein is CASSTGAPTTNEKLFF. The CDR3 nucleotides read TGTGCCAGCAGCACAGGGGCCCCTACAACTAATGAAAAACTGTTTTTT.

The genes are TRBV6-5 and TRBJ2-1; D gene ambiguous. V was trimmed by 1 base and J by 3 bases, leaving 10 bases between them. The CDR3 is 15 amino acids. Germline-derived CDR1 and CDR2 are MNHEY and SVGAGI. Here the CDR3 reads CASSYFKVFYNEQFF. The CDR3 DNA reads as TGTGCCAGCAGTTACTTTAAGGTGTTCTACAATGAGCAGTTCTTC.

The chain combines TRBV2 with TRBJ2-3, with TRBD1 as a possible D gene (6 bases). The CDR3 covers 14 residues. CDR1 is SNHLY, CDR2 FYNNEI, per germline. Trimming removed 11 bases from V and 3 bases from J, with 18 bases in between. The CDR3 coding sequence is TGTGCCGGAGGCAGGGGCACCACGACAGATACGCAGTATTTT. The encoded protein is CAGGRGTTTDTQYF.

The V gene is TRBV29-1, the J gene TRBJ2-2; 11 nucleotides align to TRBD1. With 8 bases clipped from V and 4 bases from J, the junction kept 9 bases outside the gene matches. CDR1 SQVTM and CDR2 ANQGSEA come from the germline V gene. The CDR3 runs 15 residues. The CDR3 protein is CSTLFGTGGTGELFF. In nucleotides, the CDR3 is TGCAGCACGCTATTTGGGACAGGGGGCACCGGGGAGCTGTTTTTT.

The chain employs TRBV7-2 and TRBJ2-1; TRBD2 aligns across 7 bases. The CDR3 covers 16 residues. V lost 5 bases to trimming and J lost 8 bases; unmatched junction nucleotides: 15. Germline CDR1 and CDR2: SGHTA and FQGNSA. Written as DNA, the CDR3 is TGTGCCAGCAGCGCAAAAACTAGCGCCTTTTACTATGAGCAGTTCTTC. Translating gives CASSAKTSAFYYEQFF.

CDR3 bases: TGTGCCAGCTCAGGACTAGAGTTCCGCTACGAGCAGTACTTC. This sequence encodes CASSGLEFRYEQYF. The chain combines TRBV18 with TRBJ2-7, with TRBD2 matching 7 bases. CDR3 length equals 14 residues. CDR1 is KGHSH and CDR2 is LQKENI in the germline V gene. Germline trimming cut 5 bases from V and 3 bases from J; bases unmatched to any gene: 7.

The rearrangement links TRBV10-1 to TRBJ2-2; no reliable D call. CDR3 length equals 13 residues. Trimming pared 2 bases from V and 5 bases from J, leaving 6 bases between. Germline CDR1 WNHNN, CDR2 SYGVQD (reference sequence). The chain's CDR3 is CASSERQTGELFF. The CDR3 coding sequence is TGCGCCAGCAGTGAGAGGCAGACCGGGGAGCTGTTTTTT.

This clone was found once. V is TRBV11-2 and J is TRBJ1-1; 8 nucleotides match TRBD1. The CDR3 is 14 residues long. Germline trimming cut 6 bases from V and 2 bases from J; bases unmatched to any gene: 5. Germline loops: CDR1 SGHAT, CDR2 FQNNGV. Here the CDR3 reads CASSQQGVNTEAFF. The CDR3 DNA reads TGTGCCAGCAGTCAACAGGGGGTAAACACTGAAGCTTTCTTT.

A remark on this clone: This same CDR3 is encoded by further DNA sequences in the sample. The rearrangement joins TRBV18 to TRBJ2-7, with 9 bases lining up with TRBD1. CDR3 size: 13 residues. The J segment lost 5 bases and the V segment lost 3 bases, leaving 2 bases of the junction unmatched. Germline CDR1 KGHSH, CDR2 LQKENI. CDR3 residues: CASSPRTGDEQYF. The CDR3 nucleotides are TGTGCCAGCTCACCCCGGACAGGGGACGAGCAGTACTTC.

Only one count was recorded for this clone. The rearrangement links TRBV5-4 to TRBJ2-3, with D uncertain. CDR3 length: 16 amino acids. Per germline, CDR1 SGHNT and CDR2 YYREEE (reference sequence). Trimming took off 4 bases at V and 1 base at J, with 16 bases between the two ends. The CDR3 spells CASSPVGRAGTDTQYF. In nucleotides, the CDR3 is TGTGCCAGCAGCCCCGTGGGAAGGGCTGGCACAGATACGCAGTATTTT. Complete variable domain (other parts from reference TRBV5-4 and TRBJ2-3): ETGVTQSPTHLIKTRGQQVTLRCSSQSGHNTVSWYQQALGQGPQFIFQYYREEENGRGNFPPRFSGLQFPNYSSELNVNALELDDSALYLCASSPVGRAGTDTQYFGPGTRLTVL.